These 2 T cell receptor beta chains were sequenced from one sample in a study of brain T cells in children with intractable seizures. Libraries were prepared by immunoSEQ multiplex PCR; TCRdb keeps only in-frame clonotypes and omits some of them. Among roughly 80,000 clones listed, about 90% were seen once. The sequenced sample was peripheral blood, obtained at surgery. These receptors came from a girl aged 2-10 years with Rasmussen encephalitis and intractable seizures.

The count of this clone is one. The V and J genes are TRBV18 and TRBJ1-1; 8 bases align to TRBD1. This CDR3 comprises 15 residues. CDR1 and CDR2 (germline): KGHSH, LQKENI. V lost 3 bases to trimming and J lost 4 bases; unmatched junction nucleotides: 7. As DNA, the CDR3 is TGTGCCAGCTCACCGAGGCTCGACAGGGGCACTGAAGCTTTCTTT. Its protein product is CASSPRLDRGTEAFF. The variable domain in full, completed from reference TRBV18 and TRBJ1-1, reads NAGVMQNPRHLVRRRGQEARLRCSPMKGHSHVYWYRQLPEEGLKFMVYLQKENIIDESGMPKERFSAEFPKEGPSILRIQQVVRGDSAAYFCASSPRLDRGTEAFFGQGTRLTVV.

The rearrangement uses TRBV3-1 (or the pseudogene TRBV3-2) and TRBJ1-2, with D possibly TRBD1 on 6 matching bases. Trimming left V 1 base short and J 7 bases short, with 16 bases between. From germline, CDR1 is LGHDT and CDR2 YNNKEL (reference sequence). The CDR3 has 15 residues. For the CDR3, the DNA is TGTGCCAGCAGCCAAGGCAATAGCAGGGGCTTTGGCTACACCTTC. Translation: CASSQGNSRGFGYTF.